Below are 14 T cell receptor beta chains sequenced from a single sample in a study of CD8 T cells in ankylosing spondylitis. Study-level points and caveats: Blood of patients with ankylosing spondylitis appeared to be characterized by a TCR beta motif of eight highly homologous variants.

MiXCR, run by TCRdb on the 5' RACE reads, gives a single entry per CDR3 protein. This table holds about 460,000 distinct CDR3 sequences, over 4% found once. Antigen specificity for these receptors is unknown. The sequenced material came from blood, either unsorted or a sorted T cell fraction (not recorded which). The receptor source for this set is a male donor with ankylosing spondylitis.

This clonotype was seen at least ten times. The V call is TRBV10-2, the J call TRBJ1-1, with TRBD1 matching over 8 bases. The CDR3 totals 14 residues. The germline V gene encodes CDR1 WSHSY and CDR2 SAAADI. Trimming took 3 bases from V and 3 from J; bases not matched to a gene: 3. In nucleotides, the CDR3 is TGCGCCAGCAGTGAACTGACAGGGGACACTGAAGCTTTCTTT. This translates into CASSELTGDTEAFF.

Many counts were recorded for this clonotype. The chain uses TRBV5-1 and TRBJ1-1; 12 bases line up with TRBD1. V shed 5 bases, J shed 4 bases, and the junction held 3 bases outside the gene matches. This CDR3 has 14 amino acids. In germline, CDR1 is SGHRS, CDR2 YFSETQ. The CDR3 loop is CASRGQGAVTEAFF. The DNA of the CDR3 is TGCGCCAGCAGGGGACAGGGGGCTGTCACTGAAGCTTTCTTT.

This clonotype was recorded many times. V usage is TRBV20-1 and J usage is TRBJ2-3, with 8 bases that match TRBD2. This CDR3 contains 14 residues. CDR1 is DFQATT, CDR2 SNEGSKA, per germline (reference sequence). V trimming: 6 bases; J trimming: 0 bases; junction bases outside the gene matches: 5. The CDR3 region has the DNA TGCAGTGCCGGGGAGCGGGGGAGCACAGATACGCAGTATTTT. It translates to CSAGERGSTDTQYF.

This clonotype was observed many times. CDR3 DNA sequence: TGCGCCAGCCCCATATGGTACTTC. As protein: CASPIWYF. The chain joins TRBV5-1 to TRBJ2-7; D is ambiguous. CDR1 is SGHRS, CDR2 YFSETQ, per germline. The CDR3 is 8 amino acids. Trimming shortened V by 7 bases and J by 12 bases, and 8 bases separated the two germline ends.

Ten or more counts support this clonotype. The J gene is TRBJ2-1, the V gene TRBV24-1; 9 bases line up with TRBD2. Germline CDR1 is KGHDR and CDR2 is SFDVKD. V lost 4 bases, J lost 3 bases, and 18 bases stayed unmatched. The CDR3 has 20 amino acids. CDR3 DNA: TGTGCCACCAGTGAACCGACTAGCGGAACGCTATCGGCCCGCTACAATGAGCAGTTCTTC. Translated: CATSEPTSGTLSARYNEQFF.

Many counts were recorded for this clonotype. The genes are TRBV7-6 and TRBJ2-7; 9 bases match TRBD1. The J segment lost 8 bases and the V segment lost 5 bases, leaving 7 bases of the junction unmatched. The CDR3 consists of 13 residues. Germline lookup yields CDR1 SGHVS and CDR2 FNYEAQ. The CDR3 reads CASSLQGALKQYF. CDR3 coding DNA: TGTGCCAGCAGCCTACAGGGGGCCCTCAAGCAGTACTTC.

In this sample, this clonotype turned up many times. CDR3: CSARAGRSPLHF. The CDR3 coding sequence is TGCAGTGCTAGGGCAGGCCGCTCACCCCTCCACTTT. The chain employs TRBV20-1 and TRBJ1-6; D unresolved. This CDR3 contains 12 residues. Trimming stripped 3 bases from V and 10 bases from J, with 10 bases between. Germline values: CDR1 DFQATT, CDR2 SNEGSKA (reference sequence).

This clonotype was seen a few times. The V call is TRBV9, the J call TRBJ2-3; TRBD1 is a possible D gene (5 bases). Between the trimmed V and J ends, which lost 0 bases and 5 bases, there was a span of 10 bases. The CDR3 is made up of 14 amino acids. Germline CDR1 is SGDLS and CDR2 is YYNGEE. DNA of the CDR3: TGTGCCAGCAGCGTAGAAAGGGGCGTAGATACGCAGTATTTT. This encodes CASSVERGVDTQYF.

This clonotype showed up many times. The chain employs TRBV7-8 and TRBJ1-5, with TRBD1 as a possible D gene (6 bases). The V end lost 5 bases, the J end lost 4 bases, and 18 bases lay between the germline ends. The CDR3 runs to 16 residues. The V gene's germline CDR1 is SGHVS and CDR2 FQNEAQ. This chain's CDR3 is CASSRFNRVENQPQHF. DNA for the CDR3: TGTGCCAGCAGCCGTTTTAACAGGGTTGAAAATCAGCCCCAGCATTTT.

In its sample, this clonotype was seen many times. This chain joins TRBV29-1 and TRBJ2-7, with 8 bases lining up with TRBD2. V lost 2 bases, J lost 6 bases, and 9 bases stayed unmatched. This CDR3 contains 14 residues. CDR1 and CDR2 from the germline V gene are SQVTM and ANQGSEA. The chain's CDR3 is CSVELRGAAREQYF. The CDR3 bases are TGCAGCGTTGAATTGCGGGGGGCTGCGCGCGAGCAGTACTTC.

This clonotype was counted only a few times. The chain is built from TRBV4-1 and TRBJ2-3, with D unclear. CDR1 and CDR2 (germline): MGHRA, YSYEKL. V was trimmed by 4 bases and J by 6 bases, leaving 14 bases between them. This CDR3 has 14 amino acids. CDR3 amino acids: CASSPSPNLDTQYF. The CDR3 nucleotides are TGCGCCAGCAGCCCTTCTCCAAACCTGGATACGCAGTATTTT.

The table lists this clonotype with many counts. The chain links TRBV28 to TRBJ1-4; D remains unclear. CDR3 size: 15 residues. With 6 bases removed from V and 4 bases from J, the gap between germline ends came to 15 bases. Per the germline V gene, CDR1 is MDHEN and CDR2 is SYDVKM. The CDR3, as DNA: TGTGCCAGCAGGGGAGGGCCAGTTTATAATGAAAAACTGTTTTTT. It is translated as CASRGGPVYNEKLFF.

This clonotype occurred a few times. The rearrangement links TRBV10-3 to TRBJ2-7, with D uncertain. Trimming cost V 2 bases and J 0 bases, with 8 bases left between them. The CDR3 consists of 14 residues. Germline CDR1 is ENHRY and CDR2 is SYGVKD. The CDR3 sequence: CAISENYNSYEQYF. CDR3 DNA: TGTGCCATCAGTGAGAACTATAACTCCTACGAGCAGTACTTC.

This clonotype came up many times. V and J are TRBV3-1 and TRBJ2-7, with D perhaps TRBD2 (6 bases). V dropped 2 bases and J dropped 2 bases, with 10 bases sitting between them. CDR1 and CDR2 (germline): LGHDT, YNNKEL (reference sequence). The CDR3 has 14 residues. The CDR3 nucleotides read TGTGCCAGCAGCCAAACTAGCAGCACCTACGAGCAGTACTTC. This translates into CASSQTSSTYEQYF.